These 19 T cell receptor beta chains originate from one sample sequenced in a study of response to subunit inactivated influenza vaccine. One entry per CDR3 protein, called by TCRdb with MiXCR from the RT-PCR reads. The sample lists about 500,000 distinct CDR3 sequences, approximately 16% occurring once. The source was CD4+ T cells sorted from PBMCs, collected around 2 years after vaccination. Every receptor here comes from a man in his fifties or sixties who received an inactivated influenza vaccine.

V gene TRBV27 combines with J gene TRBJ2-1, with 8 bases aligning to TRBD1. The ends lost 7 bases at V and 6 bases at J; junction bases unmatched: 11. Germline values: CDR1 MNHEY, CDR2 SMNVEV (reference sequence). CDR3 length: 15 residues. The CDR3 loop reads CASTLSGGASNEQFF. CDR3 bases: TGTGCCAGCACACTTTCAGGGGGCGCGTCCAATGAGCAGTTCTTC.

There are a few counts of this clonotype. The chain links TRBV20-1 to TRBJ2-7; the D is unclear. Germline CDR1 is DFQATT and CDR2 is SNEGSKA (reference sequence). V was shortened by 3 bases and J by 6 bases, with 15 bases between the two germline ends. The CDR3 spans 13 residues. CDR3 sequence: CSASFWGSGEQYF. For the CDR3, the DNA is TGCAGTGCTAGTTTCTGGGGATCAGGCGAGCAGTACTTC.

This clonotype was counted between two and nine times. The genes are TRBV20-1 and TRBJ2-5; D may match TRBD1 or TRBD2 (6 bases each). The germline V gene has CDR1 DFQATT and CDR2 SNEGSKA (reference sequence). This CDR3 region has 15 residues. V was shortened by 6 bases and J by 1 base, with 18 bases between the two germline ends. The CDR3 reads CSAVGGQGTQETQYF. The CDR3 DNA reads as TGCAGTGCCGTGGGGGGCCAGGGGACCCAAGAGACCCAGTACTTC.

DNA of the CDR3: TGTGCCAGCAGCTTGCGGCGGGAGGCAGGGGAGCTGTTTTTT. Its protein product is CASSLRREAGELFF. V and J are TRBV5-5 and TRBJ2-2; 8 bases are a match to TRBD2. The CDR3 runs 14 residues. Germline V CDR1 and CDR2: SGHKS, YYEKEE (reference sequence). Unmatched junction bases numbered 4, after V lost 1 base and J lost 8 bases. Full variable domain (outside the CDR3, taken from reference TRBV5-5 and TRBJ2-2): DAGVTQSPTHLIKTRGQQVTLRCSPISGHKSVSWYQQVLGQGPQFIFQYYEKEERGRGNFPDRFSARQFPNYSSELNVNALLLGDSALYLCASSLRREAGELFFGEGSRLTVL.

Only a few counts were recorded for this clonotype. This sequence joins TRBV7-6 and TRBJ1-1; TRBD1 aligns across 10 bases. V dropped 5 bases and J dropped 4; count of bases not matched to a gene: 4. The CDR3 has 14 residues. From germline, CDR1 is SGHVS and CDR2 FNYEAQ. The CDR3 sequence: CASSARTGGTEAFF. In DNA form, the CDR3 reads TGTGCCAGCAGCGCCCGGACAGGGGGCACTGAAGCTTTCTTT.

The gene calls are TRBV9 and TRBJ2-3; D perhaps matches TRBD1 (5 bases). There are 15 residues in the CDR3. Germline values: CDR1 SGDLS, CDR2 YYNGEE. Trimming took off 6 bases at V and 2 bases at J, with 16 bases between the two ends. The DNA of the CDR3 is TGTGCCAGCACCCAAGGGGCGGTTACCACAGATACGCAGTATTTT. Protein sequence: CASTQGAVTTDTQYF.

In its sample, this clonotype was seen a few times. The chain joins TRBV4-1 to TRBJ1-6; tentative D call: TRBD1 (6 bases). From germline, CDR1 is MGHRA and CDR2 YSYEKL. V was shortened by 2 bases and J by 8 bases, with 19 bases between the two germline ends. The CDR3 sequence is 17 residues long. CDR3 amino acids: CASSQRGLQGLDSPLHF. CDR3 DNA sequence: TGCGCCAGCAGCCAAAGGGGGTTACAAGGTTTAGATTCACCCCTCCACTTT.

This clonotype has at least ten counts. This chain connects TRBV11-2 to TRBJ2-4; D unresolved. Germline CDR1 is SGHAT and CDR2 is FQNNGV. V was trimmed by 0 bases and J by 3 bases, leaving 18 bases between them. The CDR3 loop spans 18 amino acids. The CDR3 coding sequence is TGTGCCAGCAGCTTAGATCAGTGGCAGGATCCGGTCAAAAACATTCAGTACTTC. This encodes CASSLDQWQDPVKNIQYF.

The table lists this clonotype with many counts. This chain joins TRBV5-1 and TRBJ1-4, with D maybe TRBD1 (5 bases). This CDR3 region has 14 residues. CDR1 is SGHRS and CDR2 is YFSETQ in the germline V gene. Trimming stripped 2 bases from V and 3 bases from J, with 8 bases between. The CDR3 sequence: CASSLRGPNEKLFF. CDR3 in DNA: TGCGCCAGCAGCTTAAGGGGCCCTAATGAAAAACTGTTTTTT. The entire variable domain, with the rest obtained from reference TRBV5-1 and TRBJ1-4, is as follows: KAGVTQTPRYLIKTRGQQVTLSCSPISGHRSVSWYQQTPGQGLQFLFEYFSETQRNKGNFPGRFSGRQFSNSRSEMNVSTLELGDSALYLCASSLRGPNEKLFFGSGTQLSVL.

V usage is TRBV3-1 and J usage is TRBJ2-3; TRBD2 matches at 7 bases. V trimming: 4 bases; J trimming: 1 base; junction bases outside the gene matches: 14. This CDR3 spans 18 amino acids. Germline CDR1 reads LGHDT; CDR2 reads YNNKEL (reference sequence). The CDR3, as DNA: TGTGCCAGCAGCCCACTATTTGGACTAGTTGGAGGCACAGATACGCAGTATTTT. This translates into CASSPLFGLVGGTDTQYF.

V usage is TRBV15 and J usage is TRBJ1-1, with no clear D. V was clipped by 0 bases and J by 0 bases, with 2 bases between them. Germline V CDR1 and CDR2: LNHNV, YYDKDF (reference sequence). CDR3 size: 13 residues. The CDR3 DNA follows: TGTGCCACCAGCAGAGATATGAACACTGAAGCTTTCTTT. Amino acids: CATSRDMNTEAFF.

The rearrangement joins TRBV3-1 to TRBJ2-7, with 10 positions matching TRBD2. J lost 2 bases, V lost 5 bases, and 6 bases had no gene match. The CDR3 runs to 15 residues. The germline CDR1 and CDR2 sequences are LGHDT and YNNKEL (reference sequence). The CDR3 nucleotides read TGTGCCAGCAGCGATGGACTAGCGGTGACCTACGAGCAGTACTTC. Protein product: CASSDGLAVTYEQYF.

There are a few counts of this clonotype. J is TRBJ2-1 and V is TRBV20-1; 9 bases agree with TRBD2. This CDR3 has 16 residues. Germline V gene lookup returns CDR1 DFQATT and CDR2 SNEGSKA (reference sequence). V lost 5 bases, J lost 4 bases, and 12 bases stayed unmatched. CDR3 residues: CSAFDKPGLAYNEQFF. CDR3 nucleotide sequence: TGCAGTGCTTTTGACAAACCGGGACTAGCTTACAATGAGCAGTTCTTC.

This clonotype was seen more than once but under ten times. The rearrangement links TRBV10-3 to TRBJ2-2; D is unresolved. Trimming left V 7 bases short and J 1 base short, with 7 bases between. The CDR3 runs to 13 residues. Germline CDR1 and CDR2: ENHRY and SYGVKD. CDR3 DNA: TGTGCCATCATTAATATGAACACCGGGGAGCTGTTTTTT. It specifies CAIINMNTGELFF.

The chain employs TRBV24-1 and TRBJ2-2, with 9 bases identical to TRBD1. V trimming: 3 bases; J trimming: 7 bases; junction bases outside the gene matches: 8. CDR3 size: 16 residues. The germline V gene has CDR1 KGHDR and CDR2 SFDVKD. DNA of the CDR3: TGTGCCACCAGTGATCGATCTACAGGGGGCAACGGGGAGCTGTTTTTT. Encoded protein: CATSDRSTGGNGELFF.

This clonotype has a handful of counts. V usage is TRBV5-1 and J usage is TRBJ1-4; D is perhaps TRBD1 (5 bases). The CDR3 length is 14 residues. V gave up 3 bases and J gave up 4 bases, with 10 bases separating them. The germline gives CDR1 SGHRS, CDR2 YFSETQ. This CDR3 reads CASSSQGSNEKLFF. In DNA form, the CDR3 reads TGCGCCAGCAGCTCGCAGGGTAGTAATGAAAAACTGTTTTTT.

The chain couples TRBV7-8 to TRBJ2-2, with unresolved D. CDR3 size: 14 residues. Trimming left V 5 bases short and J 4 bases short, with 11 bases between. CDR1 is SGHVS and CDR2 is FQNEAQ in the germline V gene. CDR3 DNA sequence: TGTGCCAGCAGCCCCCGACGGTTCACCGGGGAGCTGTTTTTT. This translates into CASSPRRFTGELFF.

Only a few counts were recorded for this clonotype. The V and J genes are TRBV5-1 and TRBJ2-1, with 8 bases that match TRBD1. CDR1 SGHRS and CDR2 YFSETQ come from the germline V gene. V shed 4 bases, J shed 4 bases, and the junction held 7 bases outside the gene matches. The CDR3 loop spans 15 amino acids. CDR3 nucleotide sequence: TGCGCCAGCAGCGGCTGGGGACAGGTTTACAATGAGCAGTTCTTC. Its translation is CASSGWGQVYNEQFF. The whole variable domain, remainder taken from reference TRBV5-1 and TRBJ2-1, is KAGVTQTPRYLIKTRGQQVTLSCSPISGHRSVSWYQQTPGQGLQFLFEYFSETQRNKGNFPGRFSGRQFSNSRSEMNVSTLELGDSALYLCASSGWGQVYNEQFFGPGTRLTVL.

This clonotype was observed a handful of times. The rearrangement joins TRBV10-3 to TRBJ1-4, with 8 bases fitting TRBD1. Trimming removed 7 bases from V and 6 bases from J; junction bases left unmatched: 4. The CDR3 length is 13 residues. CDR1 and CDR2 (germline): ENHRY, SYGVKD. Here the CDR3 DNA reads TGTGCCATCAAAAAGACAGGGGATGAAAAACTGTTTTTT. Encoded protein: CAIKKTGDEKLFF.